This TCR beta chain is from a study of chemoradiotherapy in HPV16-positive cancers. Study outcomes and limitations: Non-HPV-specific T cells did not expand in tumors during treatment, whereas candidate HPV-specific clones and E7-related motifs did. HPV-responsive T-cell expansion during chemoradiotherapy was linked to improved recurrence-free survival in HPV16-positive patients.

CDR3 length equals 17 residues. V was pared by 3 bases and J by 4 bases, with 7 bases of the junction left unmatched. Germline loops: CDR1 SGHTA, CDR2 FQGTGA. With respect to this clone: Its target is not known.

Only in-frame clones appear in the TCRdb table, and some are missing; sequencing was by immunoSEQ multiplex PCR. The sample lists several thousand clones, approximately 80% occurring once. This chain links TRBV7-3 with TRBJ2-3; TRBD2 matches 13 bases. This receptor was identified in a human donor with HPV-associated anogenital cancer. Sequencing used tumor tissue, obtained from a patient who underwent chemoradiotherapy. As DNA, the CDR3 is TGTGCCAGCAGCTTGGGAGGACTAGCGGGGGCCCCAGATACGCAGTATTTT. Its protein product is CASSLGGLAGAPDTQYF.